The subject of this entry is one T cell receptor beta chain. The antigen remains unidentified. Germline loops: CDR1 LNHDA, CDR2 SQIVND (reference sequence). The V segment lost 3 bases and the J segment 2 bases; nucleotides outside the gene matches: 6. CDR3 length equals 15 residues. This sample was included in a study of glioma-infiltrating T cells after dendritic cell vaccination. Study-wide results and limits: No direct clonality-survival link was found; a diverse polyclonal response may matter.

Time point specified: after dendritic cell vaccination, including at tumor progression/relapse. PBMC were collected before vaccination, two weeks after the third vaccination, and at progression. Input was 2 to 2.5 ug genomic DNA, or all available if less. The PCR used 60 V beta and 13 J beta primers. The data were produced by immunoSEQ multiplex PCR, yet TCRdb's version contains in-frame clones alone and is incomplete. The sample lists some 110,000 clones, around 90% occurring once. The rearrangement uses TRBV19 and TRBJ2-7; 8 nucleotides match TRBD1. The sequence was collected from a human donor with glioblastoma. The source was blood, collected after dendritic cell vaccination. The CDR3 loop reads CASSIQGTGAYEQYF. Written as DNA, the CDR3 is TGTGCCAGTAGTATCCAAGGGACAGGCGCCTACGAGCAGTACTTC.